The rows below give T cell receptor beta chains drawn from one sample of a study of shared clonotypes between healthy human individuals. Produced via immunoSEQ multiplex PCR; TCRdb's table is partial and in-frame only. The sample lists 2 million to 2.5 million clones; 85% to 95% were seen once. The sample was naive CD4+ T cells from PBMCs. The receptor source for this set is a man aged 18 to 29 in good health. Some clones in this sample may be carry-over from other donors' samples. The CDR3 runs from the conserved cysteine through the conserved F or W. The D gene is left open where the match is weak. Not all rows give a size; the values are once, few, many and, for expanded clones, a class.

TRBJ2-7,TRBV5-1,-,-,CASSLESRGIYEQYF,TGCGCCAGCAGCTTGGAAAGCAGGGGCATCTACGAGCAGTACTTC
TRBJ1-1,TRBV7-9,-,-,CASSLVQGRATEAFF,TGTGCCAGCAGCTTAGTCCAGGGTAGGGCCACTGAAGCTTTCTTT
TRBJ2-1,TRBV10-3,TRBD2,-,CAISQRTSGDLSSYNEQFF,TGTGCCATCAGCCAAAGGACTAGCGGGGATCTAAGCTCCTACAATGAGCAGTTCTTC
TRBJ2-7,TRBV7-6,-,-,CASSLSVRGEQYF,TGTGCCAGCAGCTTGAGTGTCAGGGGCGAGCAGTACTTC
TRBJ2-1,TRBV9,TRBD2,-,CASSPRGGTSSYNEQFF,TGTGCCAGCAGCCCCCGCGGGGGGACTAGCTCGTACAATGAGCAGTTCTTC
TRBJ2-3,TRBV5-1,-,-,CASSLGWGNTDTQYF,TGCGCCAGCAGCTTGGGTTGGGGGAACACAGATACGCAGTATTTT
TRBJ2-7,TRBV5-6,TRBD2,-,CASSLVAGVTREQYF,TGTGCCAGCAGCCTAGTAGCGGGAGTAACTCGGGAGCAGTACTTC
TRBJ2-7,TRBV4-3,TRBD1,-,CASSLTSGTGYEQYF,TGCGCCAGCAGCCTGACTTCCGGGACAGGGTACGAGCAGTACTTC
TRBJ2-2,TRBV2,-,-,CASSGKGRFTGELFF,TGTGCCAGCAGTGGCAAGGGGAGGTTCACCGGGGAGCTGTTTTTT
TRBJ2-2,TRBV7-2,-,-,CASSLFSRGPTGELFF,TGTGCCAGCAGCTTATTTAGCCGGGGGCCCACCGGGGAGCTGTTTTTT
TRBJ2-3,TRBV5-1,TRBD2,-,CASSLAGGGAYGGDTQYF,TGCGCCAGCAGCTTAGCGGGAGGAGGAGCTTATGGTGGTGATACGCAGTATTTT
TRBJ2-2,TRBV14,TRBD2,-,CASSQVLREGTSGELFF,TGTGCCAGCAGCCAAGTGTTGCGGGAGGGCACCTCCGGGGAGCTGTTTTTT
TRBJ2-1,TRBV6-1,-,-,CASSESWGRGRYNEQFF,TGTGCCAGCAGTGAATCATGGGGGCGGGGTAGGTACAATGAGCAGTTCTTC
TRBJ2-5,TRBV19,-,-,CASSPEFGWETQYF,TGTGCCAGTAGTCCTGAGTTTGGGTGGGAGACCCAGTACTTC
TRBJ2-7,TRBV4-1,TRBD1,once,CASSQGWTGGAREQYF,TGCGCCAGCAGCCAAGGGTGGACAGGGGGGGCTAGGGAGCAGTACTTC
TRBJ2-2,TRBV28,TRBD1,-,CASSARGRRKTGELFF,TGTGCCAGCAGTGCCAGGGGGCGCCGGAAAACCGGGGAGCTGTTTTTT
TRBJ2-5,TRBV19,-,-,CASSLWVAGATQYF,TGTGCCAGTAGTCTGTGGGTAGCAGGGGCGACCCAGTACTTC
TRBJ2-2,TRBV27,-,-,CASTGSRAGELFF,TGTGCCAGCACCGGAAGTAGAGCCGGGGAGCTGTTTTTT
TRBJ2-7,TRBV10-3,-,-,CAISERQGVGTSGAYEQYF,TGTGCCATCAGTGAACGACAGGGAGTAGGAACCTCGGGGGCCTACGAGCAGTACTTC
TRBJ1-3,TRBV19,-,-,CASTPRGSTFDTIYF,TGTGCCAGTACCCCGAGGGGTTCGACCTTTGACACCATATATTTT
TRBJ2-2,TRBV5-1,-,-,CASSPSTTNTGELFF,TGCGCCAGCAGCCCGTCGACCACGAACACCGGGGAGCTGTTTTTT
TRBJ1-4,TRBV2,-,-,CASNGQLNEKLFF,TGTGCCAGCAATGGACAGCTAAATGAAAAACTGTTTTTT
TRBJ1-1,TRBV5-1,-,-,CASSPLGAEAFF,TGCGCCAGCAGCCCCTTGGGTGCTGAAGCTTTCTTT
TRBJ2-5,TRBV5-1,-,-,CASSPSPGPQETQYF,TGCGCCAGCAGTCCGTCCCCGGGACCTCAAGAGACCCAGTACTTC
TRBJ2-7,TRBV5-4,-,-,CASSSLFKTGPSYEQYF,TGTGCCAGCAGCTCCCTATTCAAGACAGGCCCTTCCTACGAGCAGTACTTC
TRBJ1-2,TRBV6-1,-,-,CASRFSTGGYTF,TGTGCCAGCAGGTTCTCGACAGGTGGCTACACCTTC
TRBJ1-5,TRBV4-3,-,-,CASSQGLNQPQHF,TGCGCCAGCAGCCAGGGCTTGAATCAGCCCCAGCATTTT
TRBJ2-7,TRBV5-1,-,-,CASSLARGDEQYF,TGCGCCAGCAGCTTGGCCAGAGGGGACGAGCAGTACTTC
TRBJ1-2,TRBV5-4,TRBD1,once,CASSTGQGDLGYGYTF,TGTGCCAGCAGCACGGGACAGGGGGATTTAGGCTATGGCTACACCTTC
TRBJ1-2,TRBV28,TRBD1,once,CASSRKDRVRYGYTF,TGTGCCAGCAGTCGCAAGGACAGGGTGAGATATGGCTACACCTTC
TRBJ1-1,TRBV19,-,few,CASSIRSANTEAFF,TGTGCCAGTAGTATTCGGTCAGCCAACACTGAAGCTTTCTTT
TRBJ2-1,TRBV30,-,-,CAWSGLLYNEQFF,TGTGCCTGGAGTGGACTCCTTTACAATGAGCAGTTCTTC
TRBJ2-3,TRBV5-4,-,-,CASSSGGGSVRDTQYF,TGTGCCAGCAGCTCGGGGGGCGGGAGTGTTAGAGATACGCAGTATTTT
TRBJ2-1,TRBV7-8,-,-,CASSPWTASYNEQFF,TGTGCCAGCAGCCCTTGGACAGCTTCCTACAATGAGCAGTTCTTC
TRBJ1-4,TRBV9,TRBD1,-,CASSVVQGANEKLFF,TGTGCCAGCAGCGTAGTTCAGGGGGCTAATGAAAAACTGTTTTTT
TRBJ2-7,TRBV7-9,-,-,CASSLAGPEALEQYF,TGTGCCAGCAGCTTAGCCGGCCCCGAGGCCCTCGAGCAGTACTTC
TRBJ1-1,TRBV7-2,-,-,CASSYTGFTEAFF,TGTGCCAGCAGCTACACAGGGTTCACTGAAGCTTTCTTT
TRBJ1-1,TRBV6-5,-,-,CASSYSRGTEAFF,TGTGCCAGCAGTTACTCTCGGGGCACTGAAGCTTTCTTT
TRBJ1-3,TRBV6-5,TRBD1,-,CASSSGGSGNTIYF,TGTGCCAGCAGTTCAGGGGGCTCTGGAAACACCATATATTTT
TRBJ2-7,TRBV10-1,-,-,CASPYGLRDSSYEQYF,TGCGCCAGCCCCTACGGGCTACGAGATAGCTCCTACGAGCAGTACTTC
TRBJ2-7,TRBV10-2,-,-,CASRQTGSSYEQYF,TGCGCCAGCAGACAAACAGGAAGCTCCTACGAGCAGTACTTC
TRBJ1-1,TRBV14,-,-,CASSPGLGAFF,TGTGCCAGCAGTCCAGGGTTGGGAGCTTTCTTT
TRBJ1-2,TRBV19,TRBD1,few,CASTDRASGYGYTF,TGTGCCAGTACCGACAGGGCTTCTGGCTATGGCTACACCTTC